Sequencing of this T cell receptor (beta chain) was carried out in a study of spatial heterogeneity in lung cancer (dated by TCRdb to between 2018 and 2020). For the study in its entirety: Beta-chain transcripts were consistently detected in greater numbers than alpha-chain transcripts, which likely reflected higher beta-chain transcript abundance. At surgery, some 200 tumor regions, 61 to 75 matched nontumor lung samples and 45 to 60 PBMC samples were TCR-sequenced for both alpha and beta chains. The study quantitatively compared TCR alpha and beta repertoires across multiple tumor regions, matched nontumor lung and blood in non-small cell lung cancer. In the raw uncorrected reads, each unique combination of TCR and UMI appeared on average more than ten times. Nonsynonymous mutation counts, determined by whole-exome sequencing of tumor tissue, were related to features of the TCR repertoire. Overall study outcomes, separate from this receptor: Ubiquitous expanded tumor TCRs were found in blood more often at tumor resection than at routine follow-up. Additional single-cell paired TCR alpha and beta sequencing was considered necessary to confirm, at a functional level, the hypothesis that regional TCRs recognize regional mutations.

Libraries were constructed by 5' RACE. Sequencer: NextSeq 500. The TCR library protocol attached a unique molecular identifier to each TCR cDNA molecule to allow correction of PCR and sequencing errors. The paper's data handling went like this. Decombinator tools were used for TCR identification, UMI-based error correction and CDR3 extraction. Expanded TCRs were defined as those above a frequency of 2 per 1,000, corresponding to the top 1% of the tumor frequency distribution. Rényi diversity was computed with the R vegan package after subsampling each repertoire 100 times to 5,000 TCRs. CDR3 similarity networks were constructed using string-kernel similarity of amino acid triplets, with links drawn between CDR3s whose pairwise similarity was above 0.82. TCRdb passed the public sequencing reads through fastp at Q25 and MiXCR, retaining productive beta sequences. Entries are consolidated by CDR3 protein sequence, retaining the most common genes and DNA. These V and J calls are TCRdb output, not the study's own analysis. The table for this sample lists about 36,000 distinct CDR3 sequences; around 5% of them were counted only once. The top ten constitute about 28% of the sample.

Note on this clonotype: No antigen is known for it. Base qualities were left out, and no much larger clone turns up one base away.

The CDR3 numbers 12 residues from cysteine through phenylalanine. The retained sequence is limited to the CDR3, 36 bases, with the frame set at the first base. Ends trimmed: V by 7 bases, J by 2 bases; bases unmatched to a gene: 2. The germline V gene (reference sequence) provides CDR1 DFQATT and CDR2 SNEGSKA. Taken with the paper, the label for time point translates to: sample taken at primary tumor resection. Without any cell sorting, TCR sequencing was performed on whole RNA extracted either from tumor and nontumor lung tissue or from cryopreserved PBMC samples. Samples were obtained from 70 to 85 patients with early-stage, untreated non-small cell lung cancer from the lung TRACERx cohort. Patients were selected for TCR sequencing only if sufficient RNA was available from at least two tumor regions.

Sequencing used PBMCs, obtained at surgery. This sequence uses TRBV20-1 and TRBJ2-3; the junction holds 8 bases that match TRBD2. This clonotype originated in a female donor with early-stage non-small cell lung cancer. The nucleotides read TGCAGTGGGACTAGCACCACAGATACGCAGTATTTT. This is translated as CSGTSTTDTQYF.